The present entry profiles one TCR beta chain with its context. Its antigen is unknown. The data belong to a study of T cell responses to AZD1222 COVID-19 vaccine. Study-level results: Along spike, vaccine-associated CD4 TCRs were found throughout, with dominance at 160-218 and 743-854. Scientists sampled the repertoires only once the peak T cell response had passed. There were mostly white British donors and more females than males, and clonal diversity was possibly underestimated. Reportedly, close to half of spike-specific TCRs are directed against unmutated variant regions.

Between the trimmed V and J ends, which lost 6 bases and 4 bases, there was a span of 9 bases. The CDR3 sequence is 12 residues long. Germline assignment: CDR1 SNHLY and CDR2 FYNNEI. Sequenced by immunoSEQ multiplex PCR; TCRdb stores in-frame clones only, minus some. Counted here are 100,000 to 140,000 clones, more than 80% occurring once; the ten biggest clones make up under 7%. The input for sequencing was peripheral blood, taken on day 0 of AZD1222 vaccination. The V call is TRBV2, the J call TRBJ1-2; tentatively, D is TRBD1 (5 bases). This TCR was recovered from an adult in good health. The DNA for the CDR3 is TGTGCCAGCAGCAGGGAGGGCTATGGCTACACCTTC. Its protein is CASSREGYGYTF.